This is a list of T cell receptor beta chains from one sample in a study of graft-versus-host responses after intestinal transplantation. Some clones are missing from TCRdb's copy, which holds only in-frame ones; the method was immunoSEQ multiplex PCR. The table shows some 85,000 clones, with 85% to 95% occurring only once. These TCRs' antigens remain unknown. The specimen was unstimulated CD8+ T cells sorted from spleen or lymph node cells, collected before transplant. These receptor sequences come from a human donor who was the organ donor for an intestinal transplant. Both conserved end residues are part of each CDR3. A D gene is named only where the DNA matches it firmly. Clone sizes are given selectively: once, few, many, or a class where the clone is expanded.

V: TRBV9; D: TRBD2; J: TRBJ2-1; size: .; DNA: TGTGCCAGCAGCGCTCTGGGACTAGCGGGGGCCAGCTCCTACAATGAGCAGTTCTTC; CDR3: CASSALGLAGASSYNEQFF
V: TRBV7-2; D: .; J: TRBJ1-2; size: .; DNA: TGTGCCAGCAGCGCAGCCGCGTCATGGGGAGCTAACTATGGCTACACCTTC; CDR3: CASSAAASWGANYGYTF
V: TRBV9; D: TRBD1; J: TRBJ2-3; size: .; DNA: TGTGCCAGCAGCGCCCCGACAGGGGATCCAGATACGCAGTATTTT; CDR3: CASSAPTGDPDTQYF
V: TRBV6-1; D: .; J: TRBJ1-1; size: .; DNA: TGTGCCAGCAGTGAAGCGGCCTATAGGGGCACTGAAGCTTTCTTT; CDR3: CASSEAAYRGTEAFF
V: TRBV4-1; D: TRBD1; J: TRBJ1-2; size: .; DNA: TGCGCCAGCAGCCAAACTGGGACAGGGAAAGGCTACACCTTC; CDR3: CASSQTGTGKGYTF
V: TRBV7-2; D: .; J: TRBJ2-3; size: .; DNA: TGTGCCAGCAGCCCAGAATCTCGGCGGGATACGCAGTATTTT; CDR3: CASSPESRRDTQYF
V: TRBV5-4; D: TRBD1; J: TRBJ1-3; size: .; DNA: TGTGCCAGCAGCTTGGGACAGGGGGCCTCTGGAAACACCATATATTTT; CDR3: CASSLGQGASGNTIYF
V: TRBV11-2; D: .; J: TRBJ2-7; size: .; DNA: TGTGCCAGCAGCATTCATCTAGGTCTAGACTACGAGCAGTACTTC; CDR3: CASSIHLGLDYEQYF
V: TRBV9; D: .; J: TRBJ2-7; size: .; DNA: TGTGCCAGCAGCGCCACGACAGGCTCGAGTCACGAGCAGTACTTC; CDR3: CASSATTGSSHEQYF
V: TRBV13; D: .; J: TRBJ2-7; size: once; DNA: TGTGCCAGCAGCTTAGGGAGGTCGAGAGCGACGGGGAACTTC; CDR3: CASSLGRSRATGNF
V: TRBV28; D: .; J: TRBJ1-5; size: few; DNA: TGTGCCAGCAGTTGGGGGAGGGGCGATCAGCCCCAGCATTTT; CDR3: CASSWGRGDQPQHF
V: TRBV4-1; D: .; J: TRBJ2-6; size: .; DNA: TGCGCCAGCAGCCAAGATTGGGGGCTTGGGGCCAACGTCCTGACTTTC; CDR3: CASSQDWGLGANVLTF
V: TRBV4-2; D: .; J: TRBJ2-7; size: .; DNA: TGTGCCAGCAGCCAAGAAAGCATTTCGACCTACGAGCAGTACTTC; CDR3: CASSQESISTYEQYF
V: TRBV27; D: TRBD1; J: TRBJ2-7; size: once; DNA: TGTGCCAGCAGTCCAGGGGGCGAGCAGTACTTC; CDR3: CASSPGGEQYF
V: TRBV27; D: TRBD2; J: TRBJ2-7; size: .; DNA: TGTGCCAGCAGCCCGACAGCGGGGGCCACCTACGAGCAGTACTTC; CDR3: CASSPTAGATYEQYF
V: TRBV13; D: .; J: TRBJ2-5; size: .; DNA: TGTGCCAGCAGCTCGCAGGGCAAGGAGACCCAGTACTTC; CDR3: CASSSQGKETQYF
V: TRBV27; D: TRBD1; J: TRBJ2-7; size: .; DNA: TGTGCCAGCAGTCTTAGTCCGGGACAGGTGACAAACGAGCAGTACTTC; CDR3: CASSLSPGQVTNEQYF
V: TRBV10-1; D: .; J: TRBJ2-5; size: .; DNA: TGCGCCAGCAGTGAATATGGCACTCTAACCCCCGAAAGCTTGAGGGAGACCCAGTACTTC; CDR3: CASSEYGTLTPESLRETQYF
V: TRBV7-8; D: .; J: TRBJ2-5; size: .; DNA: TGTGCCAGCAGCTTAGTAGGCAGGGACCAAGAGACCCAGTACTTC; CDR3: CASSLVGRDQETQYF
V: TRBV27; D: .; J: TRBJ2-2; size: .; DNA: TGTGCCAGCAGTTTATGGTTCGGTACCGGGGAGCTGTTTTTT; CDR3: CASSLWFGTGELFF
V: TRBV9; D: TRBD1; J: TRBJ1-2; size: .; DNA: TGTGCCAGCAGCGGACGACAGGGTATTAACTATGGCTACACCTTC; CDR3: CASSGRQGINYGYTF
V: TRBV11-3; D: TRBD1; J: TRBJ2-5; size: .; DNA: TGTGCCAGCAGCTTAGAGAACCCGACAGGGGGGCGAGAGACCCAGTACTTC; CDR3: CASSLENPTGGRETQYF
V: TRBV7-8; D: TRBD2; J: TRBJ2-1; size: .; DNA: TGTGCCAGCAGCTTGCCGTTACTAGCGGGGGGGGATGAGCAGTTCTTC; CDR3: CASSLPLLAGGDEQFF
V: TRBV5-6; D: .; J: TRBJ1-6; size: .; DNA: TGTGCCAGCAGCTTGGACAGCGGCGATTCACCCCTCCACTTT; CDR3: CASSLDSGDSPLHF